This T cell receptor (beta chain) derives from a study of shared clonotypes between healthy human individuals. General study points: Expectations were that clonotype sharing among donors would be affected by sequencing depth. In general, naive subsets displayed greater estimated richness than memory subsets did. In contrast to clonotypes shared by all four donors, non-shared clonotypes had lower generation probabilities.

This clone was observed a single time. What it recognizes is unknown. Germline loops: CDR1 ENHRY, CDR2 SYGVKD. The CDR3 covers 15 residues. V lost 4 bases and J 2 bases, leaving 13 bases between the germline ends. Positive CCR7 selection of CD45RO-negative cells yielded the naive CD8 cells, and terminally differentiated effector memory CD45RA+ cells were excluded. Assay used: immunoSEQ multiplex PCR; TCRdb lists only in-frame clones, some missing. The sample shows millions of clones, approximately 94% of them seen only once. The sample consisted of naive CD8+ T cells sorted from blood. The chain has TRBV10-3 and TRBJ2-3, with D perhaps given as TRBD1 or TRBD2 (6 bases each). This receptor was taken from a man younger than 35 in good health. CDR3 in amino acids: CAISGGGGPTDTQYF. Written as DNA, the CDR3 is TGTGCCATCAGTGGAGGAGGGGGGCCCACAGATACGCAGTATTTT.